This T cell receptor beta chain was sequenced for a study of blood T cell repertoires in COVID-19. Study-level background: T cells, B-cell-depleted T cells, or PBMCs supplied cDNA or gDNA.

Germline CDR1 and CDR2: SQVTM and ANQGSEA. V was shortened by 5 bases and J by 0 bases, with 11 bases between the two germline ends. The CDR3 has 13 residues. Original processing methods: The authors estimated nucleated cell counts from reference gene primer amplification. The repertoire was sequenced with immunoSEQ multiplex PCR; TCRdb's copy has only in-frame clones and lacks some. Clonal size and the V and J genes are those of that table, whereas D and trimming came from the DNA. The top ten clones hold 10% of a sample with about 90,000 clones, 75% to 90% of them seen once. The chain links TRBV29-1 to TRBJ2-7, with D possibly being TRBD2 (5 bases). This TCR was recovered from a woman in her seventies with acute or convalescent COVID-19. Sequences were obtained from peripheral blood. The CDR3 coding sequence is TGCAGCGTTACAGCGGAGACCTCCTACGAGCAGTACTTC. This encodes CSVTAETSYEQYF.